These T cell receptor beta chains were read from a single sample in a study of T cell repertoires in cytomegalovirus infection. TCRdb re-derived calls from the reads in MiXCR, one entry per CDR3 protein. In the table there are about 130,000 distinct CDR3 sequences, 8% to 9% of which are singletons. Specimen: PBMCs. These receptors were obtained from a human donor in good health (CMV status not recorded). Some clones in this sample may be carry-over from other donors' samples. Each CDR3 is given with its conserved first and last residue. Fields, in order: D gene, J gene, clone size, V gene, CDR3 DNA, CDR3 protein. A D gene is named only where the DNA matches it firmly. Not every row has a clone size; where given, it reads once, few, many or a size class.

>-|TRBJ1-1|-|TRBV3-1
TGTGCCAGCAGCCCTCTGATGCACAGGGAGCGGAGCACTGAAGCTTTCTTT
CASSPLMHRERSTEAFF
>-|TRBJ1-5|few|TRBV7-2
TGTGCCAGCAGCTTAGCGGGGGTAGGGAGCAATCAGCCCCAGCATTTT
CASSLAGVGSNQPQHF
>TRBD2|TRBJ2-1|few|TRBV19
TGTGCCAGTAGTAGCAATAGCGGGGCTGAGCAGTTCTTC
CASSSNSGAEQFF
>TRBD1|TRBJ2-7|many|TRBV3-1
TGTGCCAGCAGCCCCCGACAGGGTCCCCACGAGCAGTACTTC
CASSPRQGPHEQYF
>-|TRBJ1-1|many|TRBV7-8
TGTGCCAGCAGCTTACGTCAGGGGTACACTGAAGCTTTCTTT
CASSLRQGYTEAFF
>-|TRBJ2-5|few|TRBV28
TGTGCCAGCAGTTTCAGCAGAGAAGAGACCCAGTACTTC
CASSFSREETQYF
>-|TRBJ1-5|-|TRBV20-1
TGCAGTGCTAGATCAAGTCTCTATAGCAATCAGCCCCAGCATTTT
CSARSSLYSNQPQHF
>TRBD1|TRBJ2-1|-|TRBV20-1
TGCAGTGCTCCGGACAGGGTGAATGAGCAGTTCTTC
CSAPDRVNEQFF
>-|TRBJ1-5|many|TRBV7-8
TGTGCCAGCAGCTTAGCGCGGGGCGGCAATCAGCCCCAGCATTTT
CASSLARGGNQPQHF
>-|TRBJ2-2|many|TRBV28
TGTGCCAGCAGTAGACAGAGTCTCTCCGGGGAGCTGTTTTTT
CASSRQSLSGELFF
>-|TRBJ1-4|many|TRBV28
TGTGCCAGCAGTCCCGACAGCCCAACTAATGAAAAACTGTTTTTT
CASSPDSPTNEKLFF
>-|TRBJ2-5|many|TRBV2
TGTGCCAGCAGTGAAGCGCTTCAAGAGACCCAGTACTTC
CASSEALQETQYF
>-|TRBJ1-2|many|TRBV7-2
TGTGCCAGCAGCTTCAGCAGGGACGACTATGGCTACACCTTC
CASSFSRDDYGYTF
>-|TRBJ2-1|many|TRBV7-2
TGTGCCAGCAGCTTAGAACAGGGAACGCCTTTTGAGCAGTTCTTC
CASSLEQGTPFEQFF
>-|TRBJ2-4|many|TRBV29-1
TGCAGCGTTGAGGGGGAAGCCAAAAACATTCAGTACTTC
CSVEGEAKNIQYF
>TRBD1|TRBJ1-1|-|TRBV10-3
TGTGCCATCAGTGAGTTGACAGGGGAGATGGCTGAAGCTTTCTTT
CAISELTGEMAEAFF
>TRBD2|TRBJ2-1|few|TRBV29-1
TGCAGCGTTGAAGACCAACTAGCGGGGGGGGGTGAGCAGTTCTTC
CSVEDQLAGGGEQFF
>-|TRBJ2-7|many|TRBV4-2
TGTGCCAGCAGCCAAGATATCTGGCGGGGGCCCCATTACGAGCAGTACTTC
CASSQDIWRGPHYEQYF
>-|TRBJ1-1|many|TRBV5-1
TGCGCCAGCAGCTTGAAACAGGGCGGCACTGAAGCTTTCTTT
CASSLKQGGTEAFF
>-|TRBJ2-7|many|TRBV7-2
TGTGCCAGCAGCCACGGCAGGCCATACGAGCAGTACTTC
CASSHGRPYEQYF
>TRBD1|TRBJ1-6|many|TRBV6-6
TGTGCCAGCACCCGGGACAGATCCTATAATTCACCCCTCCACTTT
CASTRDRSYNSPLHF
>-|TRBJ1-5|many|TRBV12-3/TRBV12-4
TGTGCCAGCAGTTTATCTCAGCCCCAGCATTTT
CASSLSQPQHF
>-|TRBJ1-6|many|TRBV7-2
TGTGCCAGCAGCCCCCAGAGGGGCGATTCACCCCTCCACTTT
CASSPQRGDSPLHF
>-|TRBJ1-2|-|TRBV4-1
TGCGCCAGCAGCTACATTTTAAAGGGGGGCGACTATGGCTACACCTTC
CASSYILKGGDYGYTF
>-|TRBJ2-7|many|TRBV28
TGTGCCAGCAGTTTGGGCAGTGGGGGTTCCGAGCAGTACTTC
CASSLGSGGSEQYF
>-|TRBJ2-7|many|TRBV5-1
TGCGCCAGCAGCGCGAACTCCTACGAGCAGTACTTC
CASSANSYEQYF
>-|TRBJ2-7|many|TRBV19
TGTGCCAGTAGTATGAAGGCTCAGGGTATCTACGAGCAGTACTTC
CASSMKAQGIYEQYF
>TRBD1|TRBJ2-3|-|TRBV29-1
TGCAGCGTTGGACAGGGTAAAACAGATACGCAGTATTTT
CSVGQGKTDTQYF
>-|TRBJ1-1|many|TRBV12-3/TRBV12-4
TGTGCCAGCAGCCTAGGACGGGGGAACACTGAAGCTTTCTTT
CASSLGRGNTEAFF